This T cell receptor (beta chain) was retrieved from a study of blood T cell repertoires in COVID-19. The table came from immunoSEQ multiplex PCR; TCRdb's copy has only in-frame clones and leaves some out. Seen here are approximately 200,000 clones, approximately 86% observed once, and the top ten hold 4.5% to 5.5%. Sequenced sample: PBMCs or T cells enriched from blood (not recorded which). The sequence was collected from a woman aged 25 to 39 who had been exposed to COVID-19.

CDR3: CASKGQGNTEAFF. CDR3 DNA: TGTGCCAGCAAAGGACAGGGGAACACTGAAGCTTTCTTT. The chain recombines TRBV12-3 or TRBV12-4 with TRBJ1-1; 8 positions match TRBD1. V lost 7 bases, J lost 1 base, and 2 bases stayed unmatched. This CDR3 is built from 13 residues.